The clone carrying this T cell receptor (beta chain) was detected only a few times. These data come from a study of blood T cells in healthy people across ages. The germline V gene has CDR1 SEHNR and CDR2 FQNEAQ (reference sequence). The length of the CDR3 is 15 residues. Between the trimmed V and J ends, which lost 5 bases and 7 bases, there was a span of 18 bases. Then a second PCR, running about 6 to 12 cycles, was carried out with a sample-barcoded 5' primer and a J-beta primer mix. TCRdb ran MiXCR on the 5' RACE reads and lists one entry per CDR3 protein. The repertoire holds about 1.6 million distinct CDR3 sequences, with roughly 32% as singletons.

Sequenced input: blood. The TCR comes from a woman aged 30 to 39 in good health. This chain links TRBV7-9 with TRBJ2-1, with a possible D match to TRBD2 (6 bases). CDR3 coding DNA: TGTGCCAGCAGCGCCAATGAATGGGGGGAAAATGAGCAGTTCTTC. Protein sequence: CASSANEWGENEQFF.